This TCR beta chain is drawn from a study of blood T cell repertoires in COVID-19. The germline gives CDR1 MNHEY, CDR2 SVGAGI. Deletions cut 6 bases from V and 3 bases from J, with 8 bases between. This CDR3 has 12 residues. The count of this clone is one. The table came from immunoSEQ multiplex PCR; TCRdb's copy has only in-frame clones and leaves some out. Altogether 150,000 or so clones are present, around 92% being singletons, with the ten largest covering 4.8%. The receptor was derived from a young man with COVID-19, enrolled during active disease. Sequenced: peripheral blood. The chain has TRBV6-5 and TRBJ1-1; no reliable D call. The CDR3 DNA sequence: TGTGCCAGCAGCTTAGATTACACTGAAGCTTTCTTT. Protein: CASSLDYTEAFF.